A single sample is the source of the 13 T cell receptor beta chains below, sequenced in a study of blood T cell repertoires in COVID-19. Measured with immunoSEQ multiplex PCR; TCRdb has only the in-frame clones, and not every one. The table shows 100,000 to 150,000 clones, with roughly 85% occurring only once. Material: peripheral blood. These TCRs come from a man older than 75 with active or convalescent COVID-19.

A word on this clone: The junction does not match germline at one end; this may be a read error. The rearrangement joins TRBV7-9 to TRBJ2-3; TRBD2 matches 12 bases. Germline V gene sequence: CDR1 SEHNR, CDR2 FQNEAQ (reference sequence). This CDR3 comprises 15 residues. The CDR3 DNA is TGTGCCAGCACCTTACTAGCGGGAGGCGGGGATACGCAGTATTTT. Translating gives CASTLLAGGGDTQYF.

For the CDR3, the DNA is TGTGCCAGCAGTGACCGAAGGACTAGCGGGGGCTACAATGAGCAGTTCTTC. Translated, it gives CASSDRRTSGGYNEQFF. The chain uses TRBV6-2 or TRBV6-3 and TRBJ2-1, with 13 positions matching TRBD2. Germline values: CDR1 MNHEY, CDR2 SVGEGT. This CDR3 comprises 17 residues. The ends lost 5 bases at V and 3 bases at J; junction bases unmatched: 7.

The chain employs TRBV7-2 and TRBJ2-7; D might be TRBD2 (5 bases). The germline V and J ends were trimmed by 1 base and 2 bases, with 12 bases remaining between them. The CDR3 extends over 15 amino acids. The germline CDR1 and CDR2 sequences are SGHTA and FQGNSA. The CDR3 DNA sequence: TGTGCCAGCAGCTTAGATCGGGGTCCTACCTACGAGCAGTACTTC. It specifies CASSLDRGPTYEQYF.

This rearrangement joins TRBV6-2 or TRBV6-3 to TRBJ1-5; D unclear. The V end was cut by 0 bases, the J end by 6 bases, with 12 bases between. Germline lookup yields CDR1 MNHEY and CDR2 SVGEGT. The CDR3 contains 15 residues. This chain's CDR3 is CASSYSGHLGQPQHF. The CDR3 region has the DNA TGTGCCAGCAGTTACTCGGGCCATCTGGGTCAGCCCCAGCATTTT.

V is TRBV11-3 and J is TRBJ2-2; D unresolved. This CDR3 spans 15 amino acids. The V gene lost 0 bases and the J gene lost 6 bases, with 11 bases spanning the gap. Per the germline V gene, CDR1 is SGHNT and CDR2 is YENEEA. The chain's CDR3 is CASSLDPDTSGELFF. Written as DNA, the CDR3 is TGTGCCAGCAGCTTAGATCCCGACACTTCCGGGGAGCTGTTTTTT.

V gene TRBV19 combines with J gene TRBJ1-5; perhaps TRBD1 as D (6 bases). Trimming took off 6 bases at V and 2 bases at J, with 14 bases between the two ends. The CDR3 sequence is 15 residues long. Germline values: CDR1 LNHDA, CDR2 SQIVND (reference sequence). This chain's CDR3 is CASSMGANGNQPQHF. The CDR3 bases are TGTGCCAGTAGCATGGGGGCTAATGGCAATCAGCCCCAGCATTTT.

For the CDR3, the DNA is TGTGCCACCACTTATTTGGGGGGACAGGGGGACCATAGCAATCAGCCCCAGCATTTT. It specifies CATTYLGGQGDHSNQPQHF. The V call is TRBV24-1, the J call TRBJ1-5, with 11 bases fitting TRBD1. The germline V gene encodes CDR1 KGHDR and CDR2 SFDVKD. Unmatched junction bases numbered 14, after V lost 8 bases and J lost 0 bases. This CDR3 has 19 residues.

The chain is built from TRBV2 and TRBJ2-3; D may be TRBD1 (5 bases). Germline V gives CDR1 SNHLY, CDR2 FYNNEI. The V and J ends lost 3 bases and 3 bases respectively, with 16 bases between them. CDR3 length: 16 residues. The CDR3 loop is CASSDIGAVPTDTQYF. CDR3 nucleotide sequence: TGTGCCAGCAGTGATATTGGGGCAGTCCCTACAGATACGCAGTATTTT.

The chain employs TRBV19 and TRBJ2-7, with D possibly matching TRBD1 (6 bases). This CDR3 contains 14 residues. Trimming pared 5 bases from V and 0 bases from J, leaving 11 bases between. Germline V gene data show CDR1 as LNHDA and CDR2 as SQIVND (reference sequence). DNA of the CDR3: TGTGCCAGTAGTGTGGCAGGGGTCTCCTACGAGCAGTACTTC. Protein: CASSVAGVSYEQYF. Together with reference TRBV19 and TRBJ2-7, the CDR3 gives the full variable domain: DGGITQSPKYLFRKEGQNVTLSCEQNLNHDAMYWYRQDPGQGLRLIYYSQIVNDFQKGDIAEGYSVSREKKESFPLTVTSAQKNPTAFYLCASSVAGVSYEQYFGPGTRLTVT.

This sequence joins TRBV30 and TRBJ2-1; 7 nucleotides match TRBD1. CDR1 GTSNPN and CDR2 SVGIG come from the germline V gene (reference sequence). The CDR3 contains 15 residues. J was trimmed by 4 bases and V by 2 bases; bases with no gene match: 8. Here the CDR3 reads CAWSFTGTAYNEQFF. The CDR3 bases are TGTGCCTGGAGTTTTACCGGGACAGCGTACAATGAGCAGTTCTTC.

The genes are TRBV6-2 or TRBV6-3 and TRBJ1-1, with D uncertain. The germline V gene encodes CDR1 MNHEY and CDR2 SVGEGT. This CDR3 has 14 residues. V lost 2 bases to trimming and J lost 1 base, with 8 bases between them. The CDR3 nucleotides read TGTGCCAGCAGTTACGGACGGGGGAACACTGAAGCTTTCTTT. Translated: CASSYGRGNTEAFF.

J is TRBJ2-5 and V is TRBV4-1; D is ambiguous. CDR3 length: 13 amino acids. CDR1 and CDR2 (germline): MGHRA, YSYEKL. The V and J ends lost 0 bases and 2 bases respectively, with 4 bases between them. CDR3 loop: CASSQDLQETQYF. DNA for the CDR3: TGCGCCAGCAGCCAAGATCTGCAAGAGACCCAGTACTTC.

The gene calls are TRBV18 and TRBJ1-2, with D possibly matching TRBD1 (6 bases). Germline CDR1 reads KGHSH; CDR2 reads LQKENI. This CDR3 has 14 amino acids. V was clipped by 0 bases and J by 7 bases, with 12 bases between them. The CDR3 loop reads CASSPPGGAGGYTF. The CDR3 coding sequence is TGTGCCAGCTCACCACCTGGGGGGGCCGGTGGCTACACCTTC.